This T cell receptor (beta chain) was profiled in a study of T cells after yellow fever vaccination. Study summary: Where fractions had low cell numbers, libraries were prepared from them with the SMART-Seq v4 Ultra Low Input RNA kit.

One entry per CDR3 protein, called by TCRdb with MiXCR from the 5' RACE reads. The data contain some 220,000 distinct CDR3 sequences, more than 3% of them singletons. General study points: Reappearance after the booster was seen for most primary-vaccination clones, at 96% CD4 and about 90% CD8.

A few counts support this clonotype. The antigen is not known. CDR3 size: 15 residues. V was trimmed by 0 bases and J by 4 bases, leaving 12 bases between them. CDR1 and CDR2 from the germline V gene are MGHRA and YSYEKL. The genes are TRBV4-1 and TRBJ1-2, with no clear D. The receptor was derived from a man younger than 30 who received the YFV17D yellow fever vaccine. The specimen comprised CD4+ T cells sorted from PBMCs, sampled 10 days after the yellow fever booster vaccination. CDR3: CASSQDRRDPYGYTF. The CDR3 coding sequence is TGCGCCAGCAGCCAAGATCGACGGGATCCCTATGGCTACACCTTC.